The clone carrying this T cell receptor (beta chain) has a handful of counts. In patients chosen for sequencing, flow cytometry had shown CD8+CD57+ cell expansion. As a group, the patients uniformly had severe acquired aplastic anemia. The data were taken from a study of CD8+CD57+ T cells in acquired aplastic anemia. With V trimmed by 0 bases and J by 0 bases, 16 bases remained unmatched. The germline V gene encodes CDR1 LGHNA and CDR2 YNFKEQ. The CDR3 loop spans 22 amino acids. The TCR beta profiling, which covered VDJ combination and CDR3 sequence, was carried out using genomic DNA as the template. Via MiXCR, TCRdb re-called the reads, giving one row per CDR3 protein. The sample includes 210,000 or so distinct CDR3 sequences, about half of them seen just once.

The receptor was derived from a human donor with aplastic anemia. What was sequenced was sorted CD4+, CD8+, or CD8+CD57+ T cells (not recorded which) from PBMCs. This chain uses TRBV4-2 with TRBJ2-1; 11 bases agree with TRBD2. Here the CDR3 DNA reads TGTGCCAGCAGCCAAGATATGTCGCGGGGACTAGCGGTGGTGAGCTCCTACAATGAGCAGTTCTTC. It codes for CASSQDMSRGLAVVSSYNEQFF.